This T cell receptor beta chain appears in the sequencing data of a study of CD8+ T cells in alopecia areata. Study context: Twice a day, 5 to 10 mg of oral tofacitinib was administered to treated patients.

Findings and caveats of the study: Affected lesional scalp, above all in alopecia totalis/universalis, was more clonal than normal scalp.

Regarding this clone: Antigen: not known.

Germline CDR1 reads GTSNPN; CDR2 reads SVGIG (reference sequence). The CDR3 totals 12 residues. The V segment lost 4 bases and the J segment 7 bases; nucleotides outside the gene matches: 3. Alopecia areata patients provided lesional scalp punch biopsies and peripheral blood, both collected for the study. Sorted out of PBMCs were CD4+ T cells and CD8+ T cells. cDNA serving as the sequencing template came from extracted, reverse transcribed RNA. Only in-frame clones appear in the TCRdb table, and some are missing; sequencing was by immunoSEQ multiplex PCR. The sample has about 98,000 clones; under 45% are singletons.

The sample was CD4+ T cells sorted from blood. The chain links TRBV30 to TRBJ2-5; 10 nucleotides agree with TRBD2. The TCR originated in a human donor with alopecia areata. For the CDR3, the DNA is TGTGCCTGGACATCTAGCGGGAGGACCCAGTACTTC. Amino acids: CAWTSSGRTQYF.